Listed below are T cell receptor beta chains from one sample, sequenced in a study of T cells in localized non-small cell lung cancer. Measured with immunoSEQ multiplex PCR; TCRdb has only the in-frame clones, and not every one. The sample yields over a thousand clones, around 28% seen once. The specimen was lung tumor tissue, collected before any cancer treatment. The origin of the receptors is a male donor at least 60 years old with stage II lung adenocarcinoma. Each CDR3 is given with its conserved first and last residue. The D gene is left open where the match is weak. Not every row has a clone size; where given, it reads once, few, many or a size class.

j_gene: TRBJ1-1; v_gene: TRBV6-8; d_gene: NA; abundance: large; CDR3aa: CASRLSRVRNTEAFF; CDR3nt: TGTGCCAGCAGGTTATCCAGGGTGAGGAACACTGAAGCTTTCTTT
j_gene: TRBJ2-3; v_gene: TRBV11-3; d_gene: NA; abundance: NA; CDR3aa: CASSPLEGSDTQYF; CDR3nt: TGTGCCAGCAGCCCACTGGAGGGGTCAGATACGCAGTATTTT
j_gene: TRBJ1-2; v_gene: TRBV9; d_gene: NA; abundance: large; CDR3aa: CASSNSRGGSGGYTF; CDR3nt: TGTGCCAGCAGCAATTCTCGAGGGGGAAGTGGTGGCTACACCTTC
j_gene: TRBJ1-2; v_gene: TRBV5-1; d_gene: TRBD1; abundance: few; CDR3aa: CASSSRTGSTYGYTF; CDR3nt: TGCGCCAGCAGTTCCCGGACAGGGAGTACCTATGGCTACACCTTC
j_gene: TRBJ2-1; v_gene: TRBV6-8; d_gene: NA; abundance: medium-sized; CDR3aa: CASSISWAVGNEQFF; CDR3nt: TGTGCCAGCAGCATCAGCTGGGCCGTGGGGAATGAGCAGTTCTTC
j_gene: TRBJ2-5; v_gene: TRBV28; d_gene: TRBD2; abundance: NA; CDR3aa: CASSTRTSGRRETQYF; CDR3nt: TGTGCCAGCAGTACCCGGACTAGCGGGAGACGAGAGACCCAGTACTTC
j_gene: TRBJ1-1; v_gene: TRBV28; d_gene: TRBD1; abundance: NA; CDR3aa: CASRQGGGQGRTEAFF; CDR3nt: TGTGCCAGCAGACAAGGGGGGGGACAGGGACGAACTGAAGCTTTCTTT
j_gene: TRBJ2-7; v_gene: TRBV19; d_gene: TRBD2; abundance: NA; CDR3aa: CASSMGGRALGGEQYF; CDR3nt: TGTGCCAGTAGTATGGGCGGGAGGGCCCTCGGAGGCGAGCAGTACTTC
j_gene: TRBJ2-5; v_gene: TRBV6-8; d_gene: TRBD2; abundance: medium-sized; CDR3aa: CASSYVQGGSQETQYF; CDR3nt: TGTGCCAGCAGTTACGTCCAGGGAGGGTCCCAAGAGACCCAGTACTTC
j_gene: TRBJ2-1; v_gene: TRBV6-8; d_gene: TRBD2; abundance: NA; CDR3aa: CASSGVAGDYNEQFF; CDR3nt: TGTGCCAGCAGCGGGGTAGCGGGAGACTACAATGAGCAGTTCTTC
j_gene: TRBJ1-1; v_gene: TRBV6-8; d_gene: NA; abundance: large; CDR3aa: CASRGGDAGNTEAFF; CDR3nt: TGTGCCAGCAGAGGAGGGGATGCGGGAAACACTGAAGCTTTCTTT
j_gene: TRBJ1-2; v_gene: TRBV6-8; d_gene: TRBD1; abundance: NA; CDR3aa: CASTQGGQQGYTF; CDR3nt: TGTGCCAGCACTCAGGGGGGACAGCAGGGCTACACCTTC
j_gene: TRBJ2-2; v_gene: TRBV19; d_gene: NA; abundance: large; CDR3aa: CASGNANIPGELFF; CDR3nt: TGTGCCAGTGGAAACGCCAACATACCCGGGGAGCTGTTTTTT
j_gene: TRBJ2-1; v_gene: TRBV11-3; d_gene: NA; abundance: few; CDR3aa: CASSLRGTRDNEQFF; CDR3nt: TGTGCCAGCAGCCTGCGCGGGACCCGGGACAATGAGCAGTTCTTC
j_gene: TRBJ2-3; v_gene: TRBV11-3; d_gene: TRBD2; abundance: few; CDR3aa: CASSLAGGRPLSTDTQYF; CDR3nt: TGTGCCAGCAGCTTGGCGGGCGGGAGGCCACTCAGCACAGATACGCAGTATTTT
j_gene: TRBJ1-1; v_gene: TRBV6-8; d_gene: NA; abundance: few; CDR3aa: CASSYSANTEAFF; CDR3nt: TGTGCCAGCAGTTACTCGGCGAACACTGAAGCTTTCTTT
j_gene: TRBJ2-3; v_gene: TRBV18; d_gene: NA; abundance: NA; CDR3aa: CASSPLGGGGTDTQYF; CDR3nt: TGTGCCAGCTCACCCCTTGGAGGAGGTGGCACAGATACGCAGTATTTT
j_gene: TRBJ1-2; v_gene: TRBV19; d_gene: NA; abundance: NA; CDR3aa: CASGLGPGYTF; CDR3nt: TGTGCCAGTGGCCTCGGGCCCGGCTACACCTTC
j_gene: TRBJ1-4; v_gene: TRBV11-3; d_gene: NA; abundance: medium-sized; CDR3aa: CASSFWNEEGSMRKLFF; CDR3nt: TGTGCCAGCAGCTTTTGGAACGAGGAGGGATCGATGAGAAAACTGTTTTTT
j_gene: TRBJ1-5; v_gene: TRBV19; d_gene: TRBD1; abundance: NA; CDR3aa: CASSPRQGNSNQPQHF; CDR3nt: TGTGCCAGTAGTCCGAGACAGGGAAATAGCAATCAGCCCCAGCATTTT
j_gene: TRBJ2-7; v_gene: TRBV19; d_gene: TRBD1; abundance: once; CDR3aa: CASSIGGQGYYEQYF; CDR3nt: TGTGCCAGTAGTATCGGGGGACAGGGATACTACGAGCAGTACTTC
j_gene: TRBJ1-5; v_gene: TRBV30; d_gene: NA; abundance: few; CDR3aa: CAWSMTAHQPQHF; CDR3nt: TGTGCCTGGAGTATGACAGCCCATCAGCCCCAGCATTTT
j_gene: TRBJ1-5; v_gene: TRBV30; d_gene: TRBD1; abundance: once; CDR3aa: CAWSGRQGSGGNQPQHF; CDR3nt: TGTGCCTGGAGTGGGCGACAGGGCTCAGGGGGCAATCAGCCCCAGCATTTT
j_gene: TRBJ1-1; v_gene: TRBV7-2; d_gene: NA; abundance: medium-sized; CDR3aa: CASSADLNTEAFF; CDR3nt: TGTGCCAGCAGCGCCGACCTTAACACTGAAGCTTTCTTT
j_gene: TRBJ1-2; v_gene: TRBV28; d_gene: NA; abundance: NA; CDR3aa: CASSPKLRGHYGYTF; CDR3nt: TGTGCCAGCAGTCCCAAACTACGGGGTCACTATGGCTACACCTTC
j_gene: TRBJ2-1; v_gene: TRBV6-8; d_gene: TRBD1; abundance: few; CDR3aa: CASSYGTGNYNEQFF; CDR3nt: TGTGCCAGCAGTTACGGGACAGGGAATTACAATGAGCAGTTCTTC
j_gene: TRBJ2-7; v_gene: TRBV18; d_gene: NA; abundance: NA; CDR3aa: CASSPAGSRSGFEQYF; CDR3nt: TGTGCCAGCTCACCAGCGGGGAGCAGGTCGGGATTTGAGCAGTACTTC